The present T cell receptor (beta chain) was sequenced within a study of T-cell memory formation after mild COVID-19. TCRdb itself ran the 5' RACE reads through MiXCR, one entry per CDR3 protein. The sample carries about 140,000 distinct CDR3 sequences, 6% to 7% recorded once. The ends were cut back, 5 bases at V and 6 bases at J, with 23 bases in the middle. The CDR3 has 17 residues. This clonotype was counted a few times. The sample taken for sequencing was PBMCs or a T cell subset sorted from them (not recorded which). V usage is TRBV12-3 or TRBV12-4 and J usage is TRBJ1-5; weak D call: TRBD1 (5 bases). The clonotype comes from an adult woman who had mild COVID-19 (a few samples of this study predate the infection). Cell type and time point are not known. CDR3 DNA: TGTGCCAGCAGTCTCGCCGGGACTCAAAATCGGGGTCAGCCCCAGCATTTT. It is translated as CASSLAGTQNRGQPQHF.